The next 21 T cell receptor beta chains were all read from a single sample in a study of blood T cell repertoires in COVID-19 (dated by TCRdb to 2018 to 2021). Receptor libraries were prepared by the immunoSEQ multiplex PCR assay. Here the immuneACCESS table is served through TCRdb, limited to in-frame sequences with V and J called. Missing clones are a known gap in these copies; in checked studies unresolved V genes cover under half, and the rest lacks a known reason. This sample gives roughly 200,000 clones in total; roughly 90% of them show up just once. Of the sample, around 1.5% is held by the ten largest clones. The source material was peripheral blood. Receptors originate from a man aged 18 to 35 with active or convalescent COVID-19.

This sequence joins TRBV7-2 and TRBJ2-1; D is uncertain. CDR1 and CDR2 (germline): SGHTA, FQGNSA. This CDR3 is built from 18 residues. The V gene lost 4 bases and the J gene lost 8 bases, with 27 bases spanning the gap. Here the CDR3 reads CASSSNFIAGLSFYEQFF. CDR3 DNA: TGTGCCAGCAGCTCGAATTTTATTGCCGGGTTGTCTTTTTATGAGCAGTTCTTC. Supplemented by reference TRBV7-2 and TRBJ2-1, the full variable domain reads GAGVSQSPSNKVTEKGKDVELRCDPISGHTALYWYRQSLGQGLEFLIYFQGNSAPDKSGLPSDRFSAERTGGSVSTLTIQRTQQEDSAVYLCASSSNFIAGLSFYEQFFGPGTRLTVL.

The chain is built from TRBV19 and TRBJ1-1; 8 positions match TRBD1. V shed 5 bases, J shed 7 bases, and the junction held 12 bases outside the gene matches. There are 15 residues in the CDR3. CDR1 and CDR2 (germline): LNHDA, SQIVND (reference sequence). CDR3 sequence reads: CASSRGLQGENEAFF. CDR3 coding DNA: TGTGCCAGTAGTCGCGGATTACAGGGGGAAAATGAAGCTTTCTTT.

This clone was found once. The chain is built from TRBV19 and TRBJ2-7; 7 bases are shared with TRBD1. The V segment lost 0 bases and the J segment 7 bases; nucleotides outside the gene matches: 12. Germline loops: CDR1 LNHDA, CDR2 SQIVND (reference sequence). The CDR3 runs to 16 residues. The CDR3 DNA is TGTGCCAGTAGTATAGATGGCGGCAGGGGGAAGATGGAGCAGTACTTC. Translated: CASSIDGGRGKMEQYF.

As DNA, the CDR3 is TGTGCCAGCAGCTTAGTTGACAGTAGCTCCTACGAGCAGTACTTC. The encoded protein is CASSLVDSSSYEQYF. The rearrangement uses TRBV7-8 and TRBJ2-7, with a tentative D call TRBD1 (5 bases). From germline, CDR1 is SGHVS and CDR2 FQNEAQ. Trimming took off 1 base at V and 0 bases at J, with 10 bases between the two ends. The CDR3 extends over 15 amino acids. Full variable domain (rest looked up from reference TRBV7-8 and TRBJ2-7): GAGVSQSPRYKVAKRGQDVALRCDPISGHVSLFWYQQALGQGPEFLTYFQNEAQLDKSGLPSDRFFAERPEGSVSTLKIQRTQQEDSAVYLCASSLVDSSSYEQYFGPGTRLTVT.

The chain is built from TRBV5-1 and TRBJ2-2, with D possibly matching TRBD2 (5 bases). CDR1 is SGHRS, CDR2 YFSETQ, per germline. V lost 2 bases, J lost 8 bases, and 10 bases lay in between. This CDR3 contains 13 residues. The DNA of the CDR3 is TGCGCCAGCAGCTTCGATGAGGGAGGGGAGCTGTTTTTT. This gives the protein CASSFDEGGELFF. The complete variable domain, with remaining parts taken from reference TRBV5-1 and TRBJ2-2, reads KAGVTQTPRYLIKTRGQQVTLSCSPISGHRSVSWYQQTPGQGLQFLFEYFSETQRNKGNFPGRFSGRQFSNSRSEMNVSTLELGDSALYLCASSFDEGGELFFGEGSRLTVL.

The rearrangement uses TRBV27 and TRBJ1-4; D may be TRBD1 (6 bases). V dropped 10 bases and J dropped 3 bases, with 15 bases sitting between them. CDR1 MNHEY and CDR2 SMNVEV come from the germline V gene (reference sequence). CDR3 length: 14 amino acids. The CDR3 DNA reads as TGTGCCAACCCGATGGACAGCTCTAATGAAAAACTGTTTTTT. Its translation is CANPMDSSNEKLFF. The variable domain in full, completed from reference TRBV27 and TRBJ1-4, reads EAQVTQNPRYLITVTGKKLTVTCSQNMNHEYMSWYRQDPGLGLRQIYYSMNVEVTDKGDVPEGYKVSRKEKRNFPLILESPSPNQTSLYFCANPMDSSNEKLFFGSGTQLSVL.

The chain combines TRBV28 with TRBJ1-2, with D perhaps TRBD1 (5 bases). The germline CDR1 and CDR2 sequences are MDHEN and SYDVKM. This CDR3 region has 17 residues. Trimming took 5 bases from V and 1 from J, leaving 20 bases between them. CDR3: CASSTPLEGNINYGYTF. The CDR3 DNA is TGTGCCAGCAGTACCCCCCTGGAGGGGAATATTAACTATGGCTACACCTTC.

The chain uses TRBV4-2 and TRBJ1-3; 10 bases are shared with TRBD1. In germline, CDR1 is LGHNA, CDR2 YNFKEQ. V shed 1 base and J 5 bases; nucleotides not matched to a gene: 8. The CDR3 is made up of 17 amino acids. CDR3 coding DNA: TGTGCCAGCAGCCAAGCCTCCGGACAGGGGGAAAGAAACACCATATATTTT. It yields the protein CASSQASGQGERNTIYF.

This clone was detected once. This chain joins TRBV30 and TRBJ1-2; D unresolved. Germline lookup yields CDR1 GTSNPN and CDR2 SVGIG (reference sequence). V was pared by 4 bases and J by 3 bases, with 12 bases between. The CDR3 runs to 13 residues. CDR3 DNA sequence: TGTGCCTGGAACAAGGAGAACTACTATGGCTACACCTTC. Translating it yields CAWNKENYYGYTF. Filled out from reference TRBV30 and TRBJ1-2, the complete variable domain reads SQTIHQWPATLVQPVGSPLSLECTVEGTSNPNLYWYRQAAGRGLQLLFYSVGIGQISSEVPQNLSASRPQDRQFILSSKKLLLSDSGFYLCAWNKENYYGYTFGSGTRLTVV.

This chain uses TRBV29-1 with TRBJ2-7; possible D gene TRBD1, 5 bases. The germline V gene has CDR1 SQVTM and CDR2 ANQGSEA. This CDR3 spans 13 amino acids. V dropped 1 base and J dropped 4 bases, with 11 bases sitting between them. The CDR3 coding sequence is TGCAGCGTTGAAGTCCAGGGATTATACGAGCAGTACTTC. Encoded protein: CSVEVQGLYEQYF.

V and J are TRBV19 and TRBJ2-1; 8 bases agree with TRBD1. Germline lookup yields CDR1 LNHDA and CDR2 SQIVND (reference sequence). The CDR3 covers 14 residues. The V gene end was trimmed by 5 bases and the J gene end by 4 bases; junction bases not matched to a gene: 4. The CDR3 loop reads CASSPQGAYNEQFF. The CDR3 DNA is TGTGCCAGTAGTCCCCAGGGGGCTTACAATGAGCAGTTCTTC.

This sequence joins TRBV6-5 and TRBJ1-3, with a weak D call TRBD1 (5 bases). V gave up 5 bases and J gave up 3 bases, with 14 bases separating them. Germline V gene data show CDR1 as MNHEY and CDR2 as SVGAGI. The CDR3 consists of 15 residues. CDR3 DNA sequence: TGTGCCAGCAGTATGTCCCGCGACAGTGGAAACACCATATATTTT. It yields the protein CASSMSRDSGNTIYF.

This sequence joins TRBV5-1 and TRBJ1-2; TRBD1 is a possible D gene (5 bases). There are 15 residues in the CDR3. Germline V gene sequence: CDR1 SGHRS, CDR2 YFSETQ. V lost 0 bases and J lost 7, with 16 bases in between. CDR3 DNA sequence: TGCGCCAGCAGCTTGGAGAACCGCAGGGAGGGTGGCTACACCTTC. Translating gives CASSLENRREGGYTF. The complete variable domain, with remaining parts taken from reference TRBV5-1 and TRBJ1-2, reads KAGVTQTPRYLIKTRGQQVTLSCSPISGHRSVSWYQQTPGQGLQFLFEYFSETQRNKGNFPGRFSGRQFSNSRSEMNVSTLELGDSALYLCASSLENRREGGYTFGSGTRLTVV.

V usage is TRBV5-1 and J usage is TRBJ2-1; maybe TRBD2 (7 bases). The CDR3 sequence is 18 residues long. Germline values: CDR1 SGHRS, CDR2 YFSETQ. Between the trimmed V and J ends, which lost 0 bases and 6 bases, there was a span of 22 bases. The CDR3 DNA follows: TGCGCCAGCAGCTTGGGCCCCGTAATAAGGGGGGGAGGCAATGAGCAGTTCTTC. Protein product: CASSLGPVIRGGGNEQFF.

The chain couples TRBV5-1 to TRBJ2-1; tentative D call: TRBD2 (6 bases). Germline V CDR1 and CDR2: SGHRS, YFSETQ. V lost 0 bases, J lost 2 bases, and 12 bases lay in between. This CDR3 is 16 amino acids long. In DNA form, the CDR3 reads TGCGCCAGCAGCTTGGCCCCGGGAGTCACCTACAATGAGCAGTTCTTC. Protein: CASSLAPGVTYNEQFF.

This rearrangement joins TRBV27 to TRBJ1-6; D may be TRBD1 (5 bases). Germline-derived CDR1 and CDR2 are MNHEY and SMNVEV (reference sequence). The V gene lost 3 bases and the J gene lost 7 bases, with 25 bases spanning the gap. This CDR3 is 19 amino acids long. In DNA form, the CDR3 reads TGTGCCAGCAGTTTTACCTCCGCCAGGGCCCTATTCGAAAATTCACCCCTCCACTTT. As protein: CASSFTSARALFENSPLHF.

This chain connects TRBV7-2 to TRBJ2-3, with a possible D match to TRBD2 (6 bases). The CDR3 loop spans 13 amino acids. Germline V CDR1 and CDR2: SGHTA, FQGNSA. Trimming took 5 bases from V and 1 from J, leaving 7 bases between them. Here the CDR3 DNA reads TGTGCCAGCAGCCCGGGGGGCACAGATACGCAGTATTTT. Protein: CASSPGGTDTQYF. The whole variable domain, remainder taken from reference TRBV7-2 and TRBJ2-3, is GAGVSQSPSNKVTEKGKDVELRCDPISGHTALYWYRQSLGQGLEFLIYFQGNSAPDKSGLPSDRFSAERTGGSVSTLTIQRTQQEDSAVYLCASSPGGTDTQYFGPGTRLTVL.

J is TRBJ1-5 and V is TRBV20-1; D possibly corresponds to TRBD1 (6 bases). The CDR3 runs 14 residues. Deletions cut 3 bases from V and 0 bases from J, with 9 bases between. Germline V gene lookup returns CDR1 DFQATT and CDR2 SNEGSKA (reference sequence). Here the CDR3 reads CSASQGISNQPQHF. For the CDR3, the DNA is TGCAGTGCTAGTCAGGGGATTAGCAATCAGCCCCAGCATTTT.

The V gene is TRBV19, the J gene TRBJ1-1; D gene unclear. CDR3 size: 15 residues. The germline gives CDR1 LNHDA, CDR2 SQIVND (reference sequence). With 2 bases removed from V and 0 bases from J, the gap between germline ends came to 10 bases. The CDR3 spells CASSIFGGLNTEAFF. For the CDR3, the DNA is TGTGCCAGTAGTATATTCGGAGGGCTGAACACTGAAGCTTTCTTT.

The rearrangement uses TRBV5-1 and TRBJ2-7; D possibly corresponds to TRBD1 (5 bases). The V gene lost 0 bases and the J gene lost 2 bases, with 12 bases spanning the gap. CDR1 is SGHRS, CDR2 YFSETQ, per germline. The CDR3 is 15 residues long. The CDR3 DNA sequence: TGCGCCAGCAGCTTGGGACAGACGGTCGCCTACGAGCAGTACTTC. Amino acids: CASSLGQTVAYEQYF.

The chain recombines TRBV2 with TRBJ1-5; the D is unclear. The CDR3 has 15 amino acids. Germline V gene data show CDR1 as SNHLY and CDR2 as FYNNEI. V dropped 7 bases and J dropped 1 base, with 14 bases sitting between them. The CDR3 region has the DNA TGTGCCAGCAACCAAAATCAGTGGAGCAATCAGCCCCAGCATTTT. It codes for CASNQNQWSNQPQHF.